One and the same sample provided the 24 T cell receptor beta chains below, sequenced in a study of T cell responses to AZD1222 COVID-19 vaccine. TCRdb keeps only in-frame clones here, not all; method: immunoSEQ multiplex PCR. The repertoire holds 90,000 to 120,000 clones, with about 90% as singletons. This specimen was peripheral blood, taken 28 days after the second AZD1222 dose. Receptor source: an adult who received the AZD1222 COVID-19 vaccine.

This clone was counted once. The chain uses TRBV5-5 and TRBJ2-1; 8 nucleotides align to TRBD2. Germline trimming cut 0 bases from V and 5 bases from J; bases unmatched to any gene: 1. This CDR3 is 14 amino acids long. Germline loops: CDR1 SGHKS, CDR2 YYEKEE (reference sequence). The CDR3 DNA is TGTGCCAGCAGCTTGGGAGCGGGGGACAATGAGCAGTTCTTC. This encodes CASSLGAGDNEQFF.

V usage is TRBV7-9 and J usage is TRBJ2-1; D could derive from TRBD1 or TRBD2 (5 bases each). The CDR3 runs 13 residues. The V end lost 2 bases, the J end lost 8 bases, and 10 bases lay between the germline ends. Germline V gives CDR1 SEHNR, CDR2 FQNEAQ (reference sequence). CDR3 protein: CASSLPRGHEQFF. DNA for the CDR3: TGTGCCAGCAGCTTACCGAGGGGACATGAGCAGTTCTTC. Full variable domain (outside the CDR3, taken from reference TRBV7-9 and TRBJ2-1): DTGVSQNPRHKITKRGQNVTFRCDPISEHNRLYWYRQTLGQGPEFLTYFQNEAQLEKSRLLSDRFSAERPKGSFSTLEIQRTEQGDSAMYLCASSLPRGHEQFFGPGTRLTVL.

V and J are TRBV25-1 and TRBJ1-3; maybe TRBD1 (6 bases). Per the germline V gene, CDR1 is MGHDK and CDR2 is SYGVNS. The CDR3 is 13 residues long. The ends were cut back, 7 bases at V and 3 bases at J, with 10 bases in the middle. CDR3 DNA sequence: TGTGCCAGCACCCAGGGGTTTGGAAACACCATATATTTT. Translating gives CASTQGFGNTIYF.

The CDR3 DNA is TGTGCCAGCTCACCAGTATTATCCAGCGAGCAGTACTTC. This encodes CASSPVLSSEQYF. The rearrangement links TRBV18 to TRBJ2-7; D gene unclear. The V and J ends lost 2 bases and 6 bases respectively, with 11 bases between them. In germline, CDR1 is KGHSH, CDR2 LQKENI. This CDR3 spans 13 amino acids.

The V call is TRBV21-1, the J call TRBJ2-7; TRBD1, the table's D call, was not compared with the DNA. TRBV21-1 is a pseudogene segment. The CDR3 contains 14 residues. CDR3 protein: CASKDSSFSYEQYF. CDR3 in DNA: TGTGCCAGCAAGGACAGTTCCTTCAGCTACGAGCAGTACTTC.

The chain carries TRBV25-1 and TRBJ2-2; D is uncertain. Germline CDR1 MGHDK, CDR2 SYGVNS. Deletions cut 1 base from V and 3 bases from J, with 6 bases between. The CDR3 sequence is 14 residues long. The CDR3 sequence is CASSESSDTGELFF. DNA of the CDR3: TGTGCCAGCAGTGAATCCAGTGACACCGGGGAGCTGTTTTTT.

The rearrangement uses TRBV7-9 and TRBJ1-1; D uncertain. Germline V lookup: CDR1 SEHNR, CDR2 FQNEAQ (reference sequence). The V and J ends lost 1 base and 4 bases respectively, with 7 bases between them. CDR3 length: 13 amino acids. This CDR3 reads CASSLDRVTEAFF. The CDR3 DNA reads as TGTGCCAGCAGCTTAGATAGGGTCACTGAAGCTTTCTTT.

The chain has TRBV5-8 and TRBJ1-4; D might be TRBD1 (6 bases). Germline values: CDR1 SGHTS, CDR2 YDEGEE. CDR3 length: 15 residues. V gave up 1 base and J gave up 8 bases, with 15 bases separating them. The CDR3 DNA sequence: TGTGCCAGCAGCTTGCCGGGACACGGGAGGGAAAAACTGTTTTTT. Protein sequence: CASSLPGHGREKLFF.

The chain employs TRBV4-1 and TRBJ2-5, with D tentatively TRBD2 (6 bases). The CDR3 extends over 16 amino acids. Trimming took 0 bases from V and 2 from J, leaving 13 bases between them. Germline values: CDR1 MGHRA, CDR2 YSYEKL. CDR3 loop: CASSQDRGKGQETQYF. The CDR3 DNA reads TGCGCCAGCAGCCAAGATCGGGGGAAGGGGCAAGAGACCCAGTACTTC.

The rearrangement joins TRBV3-1 (or the pseudogene TRBV3-2) to TRBJ1-1; 8 nucleotides align to TRBD1. V dropped 0 bases and J dropped 3; count of bases not matched to a gene: 9. The germline V gene encodes CDR1 LGHDT and CDR2 YNNKEL (reference sequence). This CDR3 spans 17 amino acids. The CDR3 region is CASSQDPGRGHDTEAFF. In DNA, the CDR3 is TGTGCCAGCAGCCAAGATCCGGGCAGGGGGCATGACACTGAAGCTTTCTTT.

The chain recombines TRBV5-1 with TRBJ2-7; D not resolved. The CDR3 is 14 amino acids. The germline V and J ends were trimmed by 0 bases and 1 base, with 8 bases remaining between them. CDR1 and CDR2 (germline): SGHRS, YFSETQ. CDR3 bases: TGCGCCAGCAGCTTGGTACCAGCTTCCTACGAGCAGTACTTC. Translating gives CASSLVPASYEQYF.

The chain employs TRBV20-1 and TRBJ1-1, with D possibly being TRBD1 (5 bases). CDR1 is DFQATT, CDR2 SNEGSKA, per germline (reference sequence). The CDR3 totals 15 residues. V dropped 3 bases and J dropped 2 bases, with 16 bases sitting between them. This CDR3 reads CSASYAVGGNTEAFF. The CDR3 DNA reads TGCAGTGCTAGTTATGCGGTGGGGGGAAACACTGAAGCTTTCTTT.

The chain uses TRBV19 and TRBJ1-2; 9 nucleotides align to TRBD1. The CDR3 extends over 15 amino acids. Unmatched junction bases numbered 8, after V lost 5 bases and J lost 4 bases. Germline loops: CDR1 LNHDA, CDR2 SQIVND (reference sequence). The CDR3 coding sequence is TGTGCCAGTAGTGTAAGACAGGGGGAAATCTATGGCTACACCTTC. As protein: CASSVRQGEIYGYTF.

Here the CDR3 DNA reads TGCAGTGCCTGGGCCTCAAAGATGGCTTTCTTT. As protein: CSAWASKMAFF. The rearrangement links TRBV20-1 to TRBJ1-1; D ambiguous. Trimming removed 6 bases at V and 11 bases at J, with 16 bases between. This CDR3 region has 11 residues. CDR1 DFQATT and CDR2 SNEGSKA come from the germline V gene (reference sequence).

The genes are TRBV6-2 or TRBV6-3 and TRBJ1-1; TRBD1 might be the D (5 bases). This CDR3 region has 14 residues. The germline V gene encodes CDR1 MNHEY and CDR2 SVGEGT. The V end lost 5 bases, the J end lost 6 bases, and 16 bases lay between the germline ends. In DNA, the CDR3 is TGTGCCAGCAGTATCAGGGTGACCGGGTCTGAAGCTTTCTTT. It codes for CASSIRVTGSEAFF.

CDR3 bases: TGTGCCAGCAGCCCAGACAGGGCCCAGAACACTGAAGCTTTCTTT. Translation: CASSPDRAQNTEAFF. The chain recombines TRBV6-5 with TRBJ1-1, with TRBD1 matching over 7 bases. There are 15 residues in the CDR3. After removal of 6 bases from V and 1 base from J, the junction contained 8 bases not matched to a gene. Germline CDR1 is MNHEY and CDR2 is SVGAGI.

J is TRBJ2-6 and V is TRBV10-3; 7 bases match TRBD1. The germline V gene has CDR1 ENHRY and CDR2 SYGVKD. Germline trimming cut 5 bases from V and 0 bases from J; bases unmatched to any gene: 10. This CDR3 is 18 amino acids long. CDR3 sequence reads: CAISSSGTEGSGANVLTF. CDR3 DNA sequence: TGTGCCATCAGTTCCTCCGGGACAGAAGGCTCTGGGGCCAACGTCCTGACTTTC.

The chain joins TRBV7-2 to TRBJ2-7, with 11 positions matching TRBD2. The CDR3 covers 14 residues. V trimming: 3 bases; J trimming: 4 bases; junction bases outside the gene matches: 2. Germline V gene lookup returns CDR1 SGHTA and CDR2 FQGNSA. DNA of the CDR3: TGTGCCAGCAGCTTCGGGACTAGCGGTTACGAGCAGTACTTC. Protein product: CASSFGTSGYEQYF. The entire variable domain, with the rest obtained from reference TRBV7-2 and TRBJ2-7, is as follows: GAGVSQSPSNKVTEKGKDVELRCDPISGHTALYWYRQSLGQGLEFLIYFQGNSAPDKSGLPSDRFSAERTGGSVSTLTIQRTQQEDSAVYLCASSFGTSGYEQYFGPGTRLTVT.

This clone was observed a single time. V and J are TRBV18 and TRBJ2-1; the D gene is possibly TRBD2 (5 bases). This CDR3 contains 14 residues. The V end lost 2 bases, the J end lost 4 bases, and 9 bases lay between the germline ends. Germline V gives CDR1 KGHSH, CDR2 LQKENI. The CDR3 protein is CASSPSGVYNEQFF. CDR3 in DNA: TGTGCCAGCTCACCAAGCGGAGTTTACAATGAGCAGTTCTTC.

The V call is TRBV15, the J call TRBJ2-1; unclear D gene. CDR3 length: 17 amino acids. CDR1 is LNHNV and CDR2 is YYDKDF in the germline V gene (reference sequence). Trimming cost V 1 base and J 0 bases, with 13 bases left between them. DNA of the CDR3: TGTGCCACCAGCAGAGGTGTGGCAATGAGCTCCTACAATGAGCAGTTCTTC. Protein sequence: CATSRGVAMSSYNEQFF.

This chain connects TRBV9 to TRBJ1-1; D unresolved. CDR3 length: 13 amino acids. Per the germline V gene, CDR1 is SGDLS and CDR2 is YYNGEE. Trimming removed 1 base at V and 1 base at J, with 5 bases between. CDR3 in amino acids: CASSVKSNTEAFF. The CDR3 DNA reads as TGTGCCAGCAGCGTAAAGTCGAACACTGAAGCTTTCTTT.

This chain uses TRBV11-2 with TRBJ2-7; 7 bases fit TRBD2. V shed 5 bases, J shed 2 bases, and the junction held 3 bases outside the gene matches. Germline lookup yields CDR1 SGHAT and CDR2 FQNNGV. The CDR3 spans 13 residues. CDR3 protein: CASSGGGTYEQYF. The CDR3 bases are TGTGCCAGCAGCGGGGGGGGGACCTACGAGCAGTACTTC.

This chain links TRBV28 with TRBJ1-1; D is undetermined. This CDR3 has 12 amino acids. With 6 bases removed from V and 6 bases from J, the gap between germline ends came to 11 bases. Germline V gene lookup returns CDR1 MDHEN and CDR2 SYDVKM. The CDR3 loop is CASRLDYSEAFF. The CDR3 DNA reads as TGTGCCAGCAGGCTCGACTATTCTGAAGCTTTCTTT.

The chain joins TRBV11-2 to TRBJ1-1; D uncertain. The CDR3 has 14 residues. The germline CDR1 and CDR2 sequences are SGHAT and FQNNGV. V was clipped by 0 bases and J by 4 bases, with 9 bases between them. The CDR3 nucleotides are TGTGCCAGCAGCTTAGATTCGAGATCCACTGAAGCTTTCTTT. This translates into CASSLDSRSTEAFF.